This TCR beta chain was sequenced for a study of monozygotic twins with inflammatory bowel disease (dated by TCRdb to about 2019). In terms of the full investigation: In total, 28 monozygotic twin pairs made up the full study: 19 Danish pairs, all IBD-discordant, plus nine German pairs, of which four were IBD-concordant and five were IBD-discordant. Each individual had, on average, about 151 000 unique TCRalpha sequences and 181 000 unique TCRbeta sequences available for analysis. Disease-associated traits were sought mainly through comparisons between IBD patients and their genetically identical healthy co-twins within discordant pairs.

Notes on this clonotype: The target of this receptor is not known.

The method was 5' RACE. The input for every TCR library was 3,500 to 4,500 ng of total RNA. For each sample, cDNA synthesis with SMARTScribe reverse transcriptase was split into eight separate reactions. During cDNA synthesis, unique molecular identifiers containing a 6-nucleotide sample barcode were introduced by template switching. Two nested PCRs of about 15 and 9 cycles amplified the TCRalpha and TCRbeta cDNA, and bead purification followed each PCR. Before amplification, the cDNA was treated with uracil DNA-glycosylase and purified using the QIAquick PCR purification kit. The second PCR added Illumina TruSeq-compatible adapters along with sample-specific barcodes. Library quality and concentration were assessed using TapeStation and Qubit, and roughly 5 ng of each library was pooled. Sequencing of the pooled libraries was done on an Illumina HiSeq2500 single-index Rapid Run using custom sequencing primers and 2 x 100 bp reads. From the authors' description of their analysis: MiGEC version 1.2.6 was used for UMI-based consensus assembly, which corrected PCR and sequencing errors. V(D)J alignment, clonotype assembly and CDR3 extraction were performed with MiXCR version 2.1.1. To normalise gene usage, clonotype sharing and MAIT/NKT TCR abundance, the top 1000, 10 000 and 20 000 clonotypes in each sample were analysed. After downsampling to 27 000 UMIs, diversity was calculated as the inverse Simpson index using the vegan R package. Paired Mann-Whitney U tests on discordant twin pairs were used, with Benjamini-Hochberg multiple-testing correction. TCRdb reprocessed the reads and assigns one entry to each CDR3 protein sequence, leaving out DNA. The V and J calls come from TCRdb's annotation, not from the publication. The table kept for this sample lists more than 350,000 distinct CDR3 sequences. The ten largest clonotypes hold 2.4% of the sample.

CDR3 length: 15 amino acids, cysteine to phenylalanine. No coding sequence is recorded. CDR1 and CDR2, looked up from the germline V gene, are SGHTA and FQGTGA. From each donor, a roughly 2.6 ml peripheral blood sample was collected into PAXgene tubes and stored at -80 degrees C. Without any T cell sorting, total RNA was extracted from whole blood using the PAXgene blood miRNA kit on an automated QIAcube. Peripheral blood from monozygotic twin pairs who were concordant or discordant for inflammatory bowel disease underwent deep TCRalpha and TCRbeta repertoire profiling using unique molecular barcoding. For every twin pair, smoking habits were documented, and each individual was categorised as a current, former or never smoker. Study-level results and caveats: Background noise and inter-individual variability may have been introduced into the repertoires by the differing immunosuppressive treatments among patients. Repertoire similarity did not differ between concordant and discordant twins, possibly due to limited statistical power. Different T cell subtypes could not be distinguished in the analysis. The results gave no support for a single strong signal or clonotype linked to IBD. A decrease in TCRbeta repertoire diversity, as measured by inverse Simpson index, was observed in IBD patients compared with their healthy co-twins. Compared with healthy twins, IBD patients had fewer clonotypes in common with other individuals, a difference most pronounced in patients showing signs of disease activity.

Sequencing input: blood. The V and J segments used are TRBV7-3 and TRBJ2-5; TCRdb reports TRBD2, a call that lacks DNA to check it against. This TCR derives from a human donor with ulcerative colitis or Crohn's disease, or a healthy co-twin of an affected twin (not recorded which). CDR3 region: CASSMGLAGAETQYF.